These 18 T cell receptor beta chains were all obtained from the same sample, sequenced in a study of monozygotic twins with inflammatory bowel disease. From the 5' RACE reads, TCRdb lists one entry per CDR3 protein and no DNA. The sample is made up of approximately 340,000 distinct CDR3 sequences, and the top ten hold roughly 2% of it. The specimen was blood. These receptors were obtained from a human donor with ulcerative colitis or Crohn's disease, or a healthy co-twin of an affected twin (not recorded which).

J is TRBJ2-7 and V is TRBV20-1; TCRdb returns TRBD2, unconfirmable since there is no DNA. The CDR3 contains 11 residues. Looked up from germline, CDR1 is DFQATT and CDR2 is SNEGSKA (reference sequence). This CDR3 is CSASRGNEQYF.

The rearrangement joins TRBV7-6 to TRBJ2-1; TCRdb reports TRBD1, a call that lacks DNA to check it against. This CDR3 contains 14 residues. The germline V gene has CDR1 SGHVS and CDR2 FNYEAQ. CDR3 sequence reads: CASSFGQGRDEQFF. Based on the CDR3 plus reference TRBV7-6 and TRBJ2-1, the full variable domain is GAGVSQSPRYKVTKRGQDVALRCDPISGHVSLYWYRQALGQGPEFLTYFNYEAQQDKSGLPNDRFSAERPEGSISTLTIQRTEQRDSAMYRCASSFGQGRDEQFFGPGTRLTVL.

V is TRBV27 and J is TRBJ1-5; the D gene TCRdb calls, TRBD1, cannot be checked with no DNA. The germline CDR1 and CDR2 sequences are MNHEY and SMNVEV (reference sequence). The CDR3 extends over 14 amino acids. CDR3: CASSFGQDNQPQHF.

This chain connects TRBV20-1 to TRBJ2-5; absent DNA, TCRdb's TRBD2 call cannot be checked. From germline, CDR1 is DFQATT and CDR2 SNEGSKA (reference sequence). CDR3 length: 14 residues. The CDR3 protein is CSARGRASTKTQYF.

The chain recombines TRBV19 with TRBJ2-3; TCRdb designates TRBD2, a call that cannot be tested without DNA. CDR3 length: 19 residues. Germline CDR1 and CDR2: LNHDA and SQIVND (reference sequence). CDR3 loop: CASGGGTSGGHPNTDTQYF.

The chain carries TRBV3-1 and TRBJ2-5. Germline V gene sequence: CDR1 LGHDT, CDR2 YNNKEL (reference sequence). The CDR3 covers 12 residues. CDR3 loop: CASSQVVETQYF.

The rearrangement joins TRBV5-1 to TRBJ2-3; TCRdb's D gene call, TRBD1, goes unchecked for lack of DNA. CDR3 length equals 15 residues. Germline V gives CDR1 SGHRS, CDR2 YFSETQ. CDR3 in amino acids: CASSSAQGAGDTQYF.

The chain uses TRBV7-9 and TRBJ2-7; lacking DNA, the TRBD2 call made by TCRdb goes unchecked. The CDR3 runs to 14 residues. In germline, CDR1 is SEHNR, CDR2 FQNEAQ (reference sequence). Here the CDR3 reads CASSSGTSFYEQYF.

The rearrangement uses TRBV28 and TRBJ1-4; the D gene TCRdb calls, TRBD1, cannot be checked with no DNA. The CDR3 covers 14 residues. Germline V lookup: CDR1 MDHEN, CDR2 SYDVKM. The CDR3 spells CASRTGGTNEKLFF.

This rearrangement joins TRBV7-2 to TRBJ2-5; without DNA, the TCRdb call of TRBD1 cannot be checked. The CDR3 is made up of 17 amino acids. CDR1 is SGHTA and CDR2 is FQGNSA in the germline V gene. CDR3 protein: CASSLESTTGLQETQYF.

V usage is TRBV6-1 and J usage is TRBJ2-5. The CDR3 sequence is 13 residues long. Germline CDR1 and CDR2: MNHNS and SASEGT. CDR3 residues: CASSRRVEETQYF.

The chain links TRBV5-6 to TRBJ1-5; TCRdb outputs TRBD1, but without DNA this stays unchecked. Germline V gene data show CDR1 as SGHDT and CDR2 as YYEEEE. The CDR3 consists of 14 residues. Here the CDR3 reads CASSLRTGAQPQHF.

The genes are TRBV5-1 and TRBJ2-7; without DNA, the TCRdb call of TRBD1 cannot be checked. Germline V lookup: CDR1 SGHRS, CDR2 YFSETQ. This CDR3 spans 15 amino acids. The CDR3 protein is CASSLTGRGPYEQYF.

The chain uses TRBV29-1 and TRBJ2-7; TCRdb returns TRBD2, unconfirmable since there is no DNA. The CDR3 has 12 amino acids. CDR1 SQVTM and CDR2 ANQGSEA come from the germline V gene. CDR3 sequence: CSVVAGGWEQYF.

This chain uses TRBV20-1 with TRBJ2-1; TCRdb picks TRBD2, but there is no DNA to check that call. From germline, CDR1 is DFQATT and CDR2 SNEGSKA (reference sequence). CDR3 length equals 13 residues. The CDR3 spells CSAKLAGGNEQFF.

The rearrangement joins TRBV5-5 to TRBJ2-1. The CDR3 is 16 residues long. The germline V gene has CDR1 SGHKS and CDR2 YYEKEE (reference sequence). CDR3 residues: CASSPSWVVSYNEQFF. The entire variable domain, with the rest obtained from reference TRBV5-5 and TRBJ2-1, is as follows: DAGVTQSPTHLIKTRGQQVTLRCSPISGHKSVSWYQQVLGQGPQFIFQYYEKEERGRGNFPDRFSARQFPNYSSELNVNALLLGDSALYLCASSPSWVVSYNEQFFGPGTRLTVL.

V and J are TRBV11-2 and TRBJ2-1; no DNA is available, so the TRBD1 call from TCRdb remains unchecked. The CDR3 extends over 17 amino acids. CDR1 and CDR2 (germline): SGHAT, FQNNGV. CDR3 amino acids: CASSAHLDRAGINEQFF. The variable domain in full, completed from reference TRBV11-2 and TRBJ2-1, reads EAGVAQSPRYKIIEKRQSVAFWCNPISGHATLYWYQQILGQGPKLLIQFQNNGVVDDSQLPKDRFSAERLKGVDSTLKIQPAKLEDSAVYLCASSAHLDRAGINEQFFGPGTRLTVL.

The gene calls are TRBV20-1 and TRBJ2-1; the TCRdb call, TRBD2, lacks DNA for checking. CDR1 and CDR2 from the germline V gene are DFQATT and SNEGSKA (reference sequence). CDR3 length: 15 residues. The CDR3 loop is CSARVRLAGNNEQFF.